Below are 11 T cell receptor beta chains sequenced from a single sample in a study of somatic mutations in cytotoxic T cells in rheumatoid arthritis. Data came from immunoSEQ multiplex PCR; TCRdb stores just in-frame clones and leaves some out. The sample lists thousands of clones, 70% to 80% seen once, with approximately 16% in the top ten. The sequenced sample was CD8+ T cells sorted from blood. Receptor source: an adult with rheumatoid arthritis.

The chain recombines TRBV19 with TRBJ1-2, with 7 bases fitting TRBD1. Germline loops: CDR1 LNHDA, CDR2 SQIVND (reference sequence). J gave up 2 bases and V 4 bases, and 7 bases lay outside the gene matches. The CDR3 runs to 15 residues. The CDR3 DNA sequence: TGTGCCAGTAGTACCCCATCGACAGGGAACTATGGCTACACCTTC. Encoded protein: CASSTPSTGNYGYTF.

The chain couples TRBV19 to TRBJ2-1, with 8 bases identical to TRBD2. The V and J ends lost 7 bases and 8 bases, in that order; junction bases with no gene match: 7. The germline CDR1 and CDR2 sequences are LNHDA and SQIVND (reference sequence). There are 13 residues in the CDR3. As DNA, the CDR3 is TGTGCCAGTATGGGGGCGGGGGGCCATGAGCAGTTCTTC. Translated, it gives CASMGAGGHEQFF.

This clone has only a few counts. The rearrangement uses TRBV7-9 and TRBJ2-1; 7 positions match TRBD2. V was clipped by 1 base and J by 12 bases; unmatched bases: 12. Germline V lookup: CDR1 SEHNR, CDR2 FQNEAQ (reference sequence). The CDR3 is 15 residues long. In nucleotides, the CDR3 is TGTGCCAGCAGCTTAGTGGGAGGGGCTAGCGCCCTGCAGTTCTTC. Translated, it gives CASSLVGGASALQFF.

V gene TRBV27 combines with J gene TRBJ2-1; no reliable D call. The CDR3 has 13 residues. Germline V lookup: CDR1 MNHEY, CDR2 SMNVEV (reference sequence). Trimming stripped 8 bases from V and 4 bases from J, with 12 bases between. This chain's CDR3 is CASQNLGYNEQFF. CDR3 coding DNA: TGTGCCAGCCAGAACCTAGGTTACAATGAGCAGTTCTTC.

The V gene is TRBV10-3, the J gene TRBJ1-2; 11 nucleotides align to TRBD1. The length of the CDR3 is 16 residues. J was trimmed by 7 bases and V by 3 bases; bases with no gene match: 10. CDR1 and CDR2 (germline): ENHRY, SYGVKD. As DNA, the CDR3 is TGTGCCATCAGTGAAGTATCCCGGGACAGGGGGTTTGGCTACACCTTC. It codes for CAISEVSRDRGFGYTF.

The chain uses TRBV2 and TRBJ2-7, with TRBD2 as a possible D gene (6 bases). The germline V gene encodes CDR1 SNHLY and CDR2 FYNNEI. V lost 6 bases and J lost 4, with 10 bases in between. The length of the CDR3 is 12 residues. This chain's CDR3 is CASRGGEYEQYF. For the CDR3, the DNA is TGTGCCAGCAGAGGCGGGGAGTACGAGCAGTACTTC.

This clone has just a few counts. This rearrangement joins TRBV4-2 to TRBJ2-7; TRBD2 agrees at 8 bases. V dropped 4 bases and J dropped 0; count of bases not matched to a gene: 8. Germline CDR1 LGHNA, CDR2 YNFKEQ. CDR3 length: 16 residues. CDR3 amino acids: CASSLQAGAVSYEQYF. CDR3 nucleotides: TGTGCCAGCAGCCTCCAAGCGGGAGCCGTCTCCTACGAGCAGTACTTC.

The CDR3: CASRLTGELFF. CDR3 coding DNA: TGTGCCAGCAGGTTGACCGGGGAGCTGTTTTTT. The chain carries TRBV11-2 and TRBJ2-2, with D uncertain. V lost 6 bases to trimming and J lost 5 bases, with 4 bases between them. Looked up from germline, CDR1 is SGHAT and CDR2 is FQNNGV. This CDR3 spans 11 amino acids.

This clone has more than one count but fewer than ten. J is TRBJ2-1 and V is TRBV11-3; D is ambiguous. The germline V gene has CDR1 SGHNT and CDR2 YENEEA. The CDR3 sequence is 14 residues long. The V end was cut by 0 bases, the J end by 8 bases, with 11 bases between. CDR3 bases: TGTGCCAGCAGCTTAGAGTCTGGCGGCGATGAGCAGTTCTTC. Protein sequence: CASSLESGGDEQFF. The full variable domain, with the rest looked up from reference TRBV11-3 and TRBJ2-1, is EAGVVQSPRYKIIEKKQPVAFWCNPISGHNTLYWYLQNLGQGPELLIRYENEEAVDDSQLPKDRFSAERLKGVDSTLKIQPAELGDSAVYLCASSLESGGDEQFFGPGTRLTVL.

The CDR3 nucleotides read TGTGCCAGCAGCTTAACGAAGGCCGGGGAGCTGTTTTTT. It yields the protein CASSLTKAGELFF. The chain joins TRBV7-3 to TRBJ2-2; no firm D call. The V and J ends lost 0 bases and 6 bases respectively, with 5 bases between them. The CDR3 is 13 residues long. Germline V lookup: CDR1 SGHTA, CDR2 FQGTGA. Drawing the rest from reference TRBV7-3 and TRBJ2-2, the complete variable domain is GAGVSQTPSNKVTEKGKYVELRCDPISGHTALYWYRQSLGQGPEFLIYFQGTGAADDSGLPNDRFFAVRPEGSVSTLKIQRTERGDSAVYLCASSLTKAGELFFGEGSRLTVL.

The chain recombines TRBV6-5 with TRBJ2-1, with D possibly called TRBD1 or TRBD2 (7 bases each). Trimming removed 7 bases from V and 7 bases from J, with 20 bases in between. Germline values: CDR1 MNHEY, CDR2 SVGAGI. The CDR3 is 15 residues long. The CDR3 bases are TGTGCCAGCAATCCAGGGGGGGGGTTTGAGAATGAGCAGTTCTTC. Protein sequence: CASNPGGGFENEQFF.